The clone carrying this T cell receptor beta chain was observed a single time. Its cognate antigen is unknown. CDR1 is SGHRS, CDR2 YFSETQ, per germline. The J segment lost 4 bases and the V segment lost 0 bases, leaving 9 bases of the junction unmatched. The CDR3 runs 16 residues. The data are from a study of PD-L1 blockade in urothelial cancer. Study-wide context: It was at 3 weeks (second dose) and 6 weeks after treatment start that blood was analyzed. Blood gave a median about 150,000 T cells.

Assay: immunoSEQ multiplex PCR; the TCRdb copy retains only in-frame clones and omits some. In the table there are tens of thousands of clones, around 74% of which are singletons. Specified time point: pretreatment peripheral blood. Each patient contributed between 1 and 8 total time points of blood mononuclear cells, pretreatment and during treatment. General study findings and limits: A pretreatment blood TCR clonality that fell below the median predicted better progression-free and overall survival.

The sequence came from a man aged 70-80 years with urothelial cancer. The chain has TRBV5-1 and TRBJ2-5, with 7 positions matching TRBD1. Sequences were derived from PBMCs, sampled around atezolizumab (anti-PD-L1) treatment. The CDR3 reads CASSLGFTGVGETQYF. The CDR3 DNA reads TGCGCCAGCAGCTTGGGATTCACAGGGGTTGGAGAGACCCAGTACTTC.